The sequence of this T cell receptor (beta chain) was determined in a study of shared clonotypes between healthy human individuals. Findings and caveats of the study: Between a handful of donors, naive CD4 clonotypes were shared at a level of about 5%.

Germline V gives CDR1 LNHNV, CDR2 YYDKDF (reference sequence). This CDR3 spans 17 amino acids. Trimming cost V 0 bases and J 7 bases; bases outside gene matches: 9. Genomic DNA from each subset was divided evenly over several immunoSEQ plates. Sequencing used immunoSEQ multiplex PCR; TCRdb keeps in-frame clones, though not all of them. The table has millions of clones, more than 80% seen once. Points on this clone: As yet, its antigen is unknown.

This TCR was sampled from a man aged 18 to 29 in good health. The chain joins TRBV15 to TRBJ1-4; 9 bases are shared with TRBD1. Sequencing used naive CD4+ T cells sorted from blood. Regarding subset: CD45RA+ positively selected. The CDR3 bases are TGTGCCACCAGCAGAGATTTATGGGACAGGGAAAGTGAAAAACTGTTTTTT. Amino acid sequence: CATSRDLWDRESEKLFF. Full variable domain (outside the CDR3, taken from reference TRBV15 and TRBJ1-4): DAMVIQNPRYQVTQFGKPVTLSCSQTLNHNVMYWYQQKSSQAPKLLFHYYDKDFNNEADTPDNFQSRRPNTSFCFLDIRSPGLGDTAMYLCATSRDLWDRESEKLFFGSGTQLSVL.